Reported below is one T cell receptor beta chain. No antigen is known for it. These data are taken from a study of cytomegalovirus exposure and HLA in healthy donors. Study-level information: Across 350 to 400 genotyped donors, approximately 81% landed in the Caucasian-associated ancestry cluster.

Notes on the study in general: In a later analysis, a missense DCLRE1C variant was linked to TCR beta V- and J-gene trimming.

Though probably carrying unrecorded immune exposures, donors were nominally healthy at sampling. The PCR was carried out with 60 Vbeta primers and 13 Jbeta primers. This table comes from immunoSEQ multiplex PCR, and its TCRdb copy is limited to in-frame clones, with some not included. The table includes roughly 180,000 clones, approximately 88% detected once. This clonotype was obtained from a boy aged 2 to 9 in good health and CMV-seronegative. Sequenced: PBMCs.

This CDR3 reads CASGLAGGQQFF. CDR3 nucleotide sequence: TGTGCCAGCGGGCTAGCGGGAGGGCAGCAGTTCTTC. The genes are TRBV15 and TRBJ2-1; the match to TRBD2 covers 12 bases. Germline CDR1 reads LNHNV; CDR2 reads YYDKDF (reference sequence). CDR3 size: 12 residues. V gave up 10 bases and J gave up 11 bases; unmatched junction bases: 6.